This T cell receptor (beta chain) comes out of a study of long-term antiretroviral therapy in people with HIV. Participants living with HIV all received treatment in the United States. Study-wide results and caveats: Across all time points, the repertoire was dominated by clones that expanded before ART. When set beside controls, HIV repertoires had CDR3 length ranges that were narrower.

Germline V gene sequence: CDR1 SGHAT, CDR2 FQNNGV. With 5 bases removed from V and 4 bases from J, the gap between germline ends came to 10 bases. The CDR3 extends over 13 amino acids. Regarding this clone: The antigen remains undetermined.

With survey level as its setting, the immunoSEQ assay was v3.0. For every sample, sequencing targeted roughly 40,000-55,000 T-cell genomes. Sequenced by immunoSEQ multiplex PCR; TCRdb stores in-frame clones only, minus some. The data hold around 20,000 clones, with 76% observed a single time. The rearrangement joins TRBV11-2 to TRBJ2-3; D not resolved. The source was unsorted PBMCs, collected 0.5 years before starting antiretroviral therapy. The TCR originated in a woman aged 45 to 65 with HIV. The CDR3 coding sequence is TGTGCCAGCAGCCTCAGAACGGCAGATACGCAGTATTTT. Amino acids: CASSLRTADTQYF. Full variable domain (rest looked up from reference TRBV11-2 and TRBJ2-3): EAGVAQSPRYKIIEKRQSVAFWCNPISGHATLYWYQQILGQGPKLLIQFQNNGVVDDSQLPKDRFSAERLKGVDSTLKIQPAKLEDSAVYLCASSLRTADTQYFGPGTRLTVL.